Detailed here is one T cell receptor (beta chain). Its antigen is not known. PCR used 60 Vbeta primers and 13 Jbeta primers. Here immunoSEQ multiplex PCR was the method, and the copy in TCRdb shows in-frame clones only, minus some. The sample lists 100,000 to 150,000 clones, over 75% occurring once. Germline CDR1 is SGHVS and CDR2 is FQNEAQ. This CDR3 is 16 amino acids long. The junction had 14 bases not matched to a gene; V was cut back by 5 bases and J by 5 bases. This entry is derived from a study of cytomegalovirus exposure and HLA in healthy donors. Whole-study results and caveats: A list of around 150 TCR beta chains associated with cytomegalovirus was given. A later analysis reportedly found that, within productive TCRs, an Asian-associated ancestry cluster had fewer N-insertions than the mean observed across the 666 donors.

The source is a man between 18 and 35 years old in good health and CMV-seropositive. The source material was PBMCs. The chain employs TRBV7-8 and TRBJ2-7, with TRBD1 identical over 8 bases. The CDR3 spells CASSPDRDRSFDEQYF. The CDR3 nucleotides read TGTGCCAGCAGCCCCGACCGGGACAGGAGTTTCGACGAGCAGTACTTC. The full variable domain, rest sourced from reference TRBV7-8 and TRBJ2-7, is GAGVSQSPRYKVAKRGQDVALRCDPISGHVSLFWYQQALGQGPEFLTYFQNEAQLDKSGLPSDRFFAERPEGSVSTLKIQRTQQEDSAVYLCASSPDRDRSFDEQYFGPGTRLTVT.